The rows below give T cell receptor beta chains drawn from one sample of a study of blood T cell repertoires in COVID-19. The protocol was immunoSEQ multiplex PCR, while the TCRdb copy is restricted to in-frame clones and leaves out a portion. Of 170,000 or so clones in the sample, approximately 80% are singletons; the top ten hold roughly a sixth. Sample: PBMCs or T cells enriched from blood (not recorded which). These receptor sequences come from a woman aged 45-65 years who had recovered from COVID-19. CDR3s include the opening cysteine and the closing phenylalanine or tryptophan. Fields, in order: clone size, V gene, J gene, D gene, CDR3 protein, CDR3 DNA. D genes are given only for firm matches. Clone size is given for some rows only: seen once, a few or many times, or a class if the clone is expanded.

NA	TRBV7-2	TRBJ2-7	NA	CASSLQVGERFSYEQYF	TGTGCCAGCAGCTTACAGGTTGGGGAGCGGTTCTCCTACGAGCAGTACTTC
NA	TRBV18	TRBJ2-1	TRBD2	CASSLTTSGAAYNEQFF	TGTGCCAGCTCACTTACGACTAGCGGGGCGGCCTACAATGAGCAGTTCTTC
NA	TRBV12-2	TRBJ2-4	NA	CASRLFRGISWQYF	TGTGCAAGTCGCCTTTTCAGGGGAATCAGTTGGCAGTACTTC
NA	TRBV5-1	TRBJ1-3	NA	CASSLTSGLSGNTIYF	TGCGCCAGCAGCTTGACGTCAGGCCTCTCTGGAAACACCATATATTTT
NA	TRBV12-3/TRBV12-4	TRBJ2-7	NA	CASSYRVGEQYF	TGTGCCAGCAGTTACCGGGTCGGCGAGCAGTACTTC
few	TRBV2	TRBJ2-6	NA	CASSEGTANVLTF	TGTGCCAGCAGTGAGGGGACTGCGAACGTCCTGACTTTC
few	TRBV15	TRBJ2-5	TRBD1	CATSRAGQPLGTQYF	TGTGCCACCAGCAGAGCGGGACAGCCGTTGGGGACCCAGTACTTC
NA	TRBV4-2	TRBJ2-7	TRBD1	CASSLAGTGFKYF	TGTGCCAGCAGTCTCGCCGGGACAGGGTTTAAGTACTTC
many	TRBV4-2	TRBJ1-2	TRBD1	CASSQPTGGADYGYTF	TGTGCCAGCAGCCAACCCACAGGGGGAGCGGACTATGGCTACACCTTC
few	TRBV4-1	TRBJ2-7	NA	CASSQVQQPYEQYF	TGCGCCAGCAGCCAAGTCCAACAGCCTTACGAGCAGTACTTC
NA	TRBV18	TRBJ2-1	TRBD2	CASSPERETNEQFF	TGTGCCAGCTCACCCGAGCGGGAGACCAATGAGCAGTTCTTC
NA	TRBV30	TRBJ2-5	TRBD1	CAWSAAGTGGTQYF	TGTGCCTGGAGTGCCGCAGGGACAGGGGGGACCCAGTACTTC
NA	TRBV5-1	TRBJ2-2	NA	CASSLSGSWTGELFF	TGCGCCAGCAGCTTGAGTGGGAGTTGGACCGGGGAGCTGTTTTTT
NA	TRBV6-2/TRBV6-3	TRBJ2-3	TRBD2	CASSGKPGLAGVISTDTQYF	TGTGCCAGCAGTGGTAAACCGGGACTAGCGGGAGTCATTAGCACAGATACGCAGTATTTT